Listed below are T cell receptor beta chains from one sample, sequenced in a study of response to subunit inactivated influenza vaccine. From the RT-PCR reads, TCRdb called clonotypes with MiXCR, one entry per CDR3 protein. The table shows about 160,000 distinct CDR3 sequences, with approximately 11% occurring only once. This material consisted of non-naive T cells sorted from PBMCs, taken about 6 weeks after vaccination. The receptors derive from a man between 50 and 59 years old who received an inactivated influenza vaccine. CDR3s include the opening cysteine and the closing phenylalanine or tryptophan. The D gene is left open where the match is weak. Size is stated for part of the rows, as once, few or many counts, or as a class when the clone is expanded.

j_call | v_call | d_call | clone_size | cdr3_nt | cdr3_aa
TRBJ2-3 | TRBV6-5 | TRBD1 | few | TGTGCCAGCAGTTCCACGGGACAGGGGCGCACAGATACGCAGTATTTT | CASSSTGQGRTDTQYF
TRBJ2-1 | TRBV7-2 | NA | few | TGTGCCAGCAGCTTAGAGAAGGCCTTCGAGCAGTTCTTC | CASSLEKAFEQFF
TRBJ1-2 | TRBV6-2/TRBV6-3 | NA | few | TGTGCCAGCAGTTACCAGGAGTATGGCTACACCTTC | CASSYQEYGYTF
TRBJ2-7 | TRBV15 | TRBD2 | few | TGTGCCACCAGCAGAGATCAGACTAGCGGGACCTACGAGCAGTACTTC | CATSRDQTSGTYEQYF
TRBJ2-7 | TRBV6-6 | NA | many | TGTGCCAGCAGTTACGCTCTGAGCGAGCAGTACTTC | CASSYALSEQYF
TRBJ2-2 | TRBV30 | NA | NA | TGTGCCTCCGCCGGGCCGCAGGGCGGGGAGCTGTTTTTT | CASAGPQGGELFF
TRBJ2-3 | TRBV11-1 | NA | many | TGTGCCGAGAGACCGCTTAGCACAGATACGCAGTATTTT | CAERPLSTDTQYF
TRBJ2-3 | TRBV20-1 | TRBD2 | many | TGCAGTGCTAGAGATCGTCTAGCGGGAGCCACAGATACGCAGTATTTT | CSARDRLAGATDTQYF
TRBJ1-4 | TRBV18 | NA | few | TGTGCCAGCTCAGGGATGGCTAATGAAAAACTGTTTTTT | CASSGMANEKLFF
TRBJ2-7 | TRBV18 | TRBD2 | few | TGTGCCAGCTCACCGCCTAGCGGGATTACCTACGAGCAGTACTTC | CASSPPSGITYEQYF
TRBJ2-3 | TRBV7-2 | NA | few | TGTGCCAGCAGCTTAGGTCGGGCAGGTTTAGGTAGAGATACGCAGTATTTT | CASSLGRAGLGRDTQYF
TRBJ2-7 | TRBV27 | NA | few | TGTGCCAGCAGTTTAAATGGCTACGAGCAGTACTTC | CASSLNGYEQYF
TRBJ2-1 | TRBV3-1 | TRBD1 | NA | TGTGCCAGCAGCCAAAACCGGGACAGGGGGGACAATGAGCAGTTCTTC | CASSQNRDRGDNEQFF
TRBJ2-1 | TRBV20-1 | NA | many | TGCAGTGCTAGTTTAAGCGTGCCCCGCTCCTACAATGAGCAGTTCTTC | CSASLSVPRSYNEQFF
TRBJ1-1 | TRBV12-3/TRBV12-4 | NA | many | TGTGCCAGCAGTTCAAGGGTGAACACTGAAGCTTTCTTT | CASSSRVNTEAFF
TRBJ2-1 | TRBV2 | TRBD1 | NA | TGTGCCAGCAGCCGACAGGGGACACTTATCTACAATGAGCAGTTCTTC | CASSRQGTLIYNEQFF
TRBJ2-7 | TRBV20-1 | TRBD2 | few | TGCAGTGCACCGGGACTAGCGGGAGGGGAGCAGTACTTC | CSAPGLAGGEQYF
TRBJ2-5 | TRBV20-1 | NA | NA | TGCAGTGCCAAACTCGTCCGGGGCTCCATTGAGACCCAGTACTTC | CSAKLVRGSIETQYF